This TCR beta chain was sequenced in a study of CD8 T cells in ankylosing spondylitis (dated by TCRdb to 2016 to 2017). About the study as a whole: The study set out to find disease-linked TCR variants by profiling T cell receptor beta repertoires in ankylosing spondylitis patients and healthy donors. Samples of peripheral blood were taken, and for ankylosing spondylitis patients, synovial fluid was collected as well. The full study cohort was made up of 25 to 30 ankylosing spondylitis patients and around 100 healthy donors. What the work shows at the level of the full study, not this receptor alone: Blood from ankylosing spondylitis patients appeared to be characterized by a TCR beta motif made up of seven or eight highly homologous amino acid variants. Some motif variants were previously reported in synovial fluid and blood of reactive arthritis patients, suggesting common disease-initiation mechanisms. The disease-linked clones were reported to be significantly enriched in matched synovial fluid samples from ankylosing spondylitis patients. The disease-linked clones had a CD8+ phenotype and were found at relatively low frequencies in peripheral blood.

Comments on this clonotype: No cognate antigen has been identified for it. Within one base of it there is no much larger clone, and no base qualities were kept.

Sequencing took place on an Illumina HiSeq 2500. TCR beta libraries were prepared by quantitative 5'-RACE with molecular barcodes. On the authors' methods: To identify disease-linked TCR variants, a new computational method was used, one built on a probabilistic model of VDJ rearrangement. TCRdb cleaned the public reads at Q25 with fastp, built clones with MiXCR and kept in-frame beta chains. Each entry is one CDR3 protein sequence, shown with its most common DNA and genes. V and J calls and clone size were set by TCRdb, not the authors. This sample is represented by 250,000 to 400,000 distinct CDR3 sequences; roughly 11% of them were singletons. Roughly 9% of the sample is held by the ten biggest clonotypes. Inclusive of the bounding cysteine and phenylalanine, the CDR3 is 16 residues long. Only the CDR3 region is kept as DNA, spanning 48 bases read in frame from base 1. The V end loses 5 bases and the J end loses 1 base, and a stretch of 15 bases separates them. CDR1 and CDR2 (SGHAT, FQNNGV) derive from the germline V gene.

The clonotype was recovered from a female donor with ankylosing spondylitis or in good health (not recorded which). Sequenced material: blood, either unsorted or a sorted T cell fraction (not recorded which). This chain joins TRBV11-2 to TRBJ1-3; TRBD1 is a possible D gene, resting on 5 matching bases. The DNA reads TGTGCCAGCAGCCCGCACCCAAAGGGGTCTGGAAACACCATATATTTT. Translated, this is CASSPHPKGSGNTIYF.